This entry describes one T cell receptor (beta chain). The source of the sample is a study of CD8 T cells in Susac syndrome. Per germline, CDR1 MNHNS and CDR2 SASEGT. V shed 5 bases and J shed 4 bases, with 20 bases lying between them. There are 16 residues in the CDR3. Sequencing of TCR beta was performed on blood CD8+ T cells and on blood CD4+ T cells. Isolation of CD8+ and CD4+ T cells was performed negatively, whereas enrichment of TEMRA cells was done by FACS. With random hexamers, roughly 0.45 to 1 ug RNA was reverse transcribed. MiXCR was run by TCRdb on the immunoSEQ multiplex PCR reads, yielding one entry per CDR3 protein. The sample comprises around 190,000 distinct CDR3 sequences, about 95% of which are singletons, and less than 0.2% rests with the top ten.

The chain is built from TRBV6-1 and TRBJ1-2; weak D call: TRBD1 (6 bases). This receptor was obtained from a human donor with multiple sclerosis. Sample: CD8+ T cells from PBMCs. The chain's CDR3 is CASSPTPGGRGYGYTF. The CDR3 nucleotides are TGTGCCAGCAGTCCTACCCCCGGGGGCAGGGGCTATGGCTACACCTTC.